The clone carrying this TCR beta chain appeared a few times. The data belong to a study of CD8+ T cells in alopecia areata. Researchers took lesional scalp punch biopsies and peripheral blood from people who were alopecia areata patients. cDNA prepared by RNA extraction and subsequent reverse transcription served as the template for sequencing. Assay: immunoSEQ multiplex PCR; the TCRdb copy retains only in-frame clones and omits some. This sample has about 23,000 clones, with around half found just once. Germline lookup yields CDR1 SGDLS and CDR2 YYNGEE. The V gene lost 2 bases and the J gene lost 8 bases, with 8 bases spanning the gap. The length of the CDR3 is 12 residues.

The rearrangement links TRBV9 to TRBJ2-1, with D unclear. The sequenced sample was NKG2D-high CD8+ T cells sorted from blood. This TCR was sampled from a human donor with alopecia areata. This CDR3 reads CASSVRDDEQFF. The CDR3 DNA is TGTGCCAGCAGCGTTAGAGACGATGAGCAGTTCTTC.